This paragraph reports one T cell receptor (beta chain). The sample is drawn from a study of blood T cell repertoires in COVID-19. Whole-study context: Collection of acute and convalescent COVID-19 samples took place in the United States, Italy and Spain. The analysed material was cDNA or gDNA that came from T cells, B-cell-depleted T cells, or PBMCs.

V trimming: 9 bases; J trimming: 0 bases; junction bases outside the gene matches: 9. From germline, CDR1 is LNHDA and CDR2 SQIVND (reference sequence). The CDR3 extends over 17 amino acids. Per the original methods: Amplifying reference gene primers gave estimates of nucleated cell counts. The table came from immunoSEQ multiplex PCR; TCRdb's copy has only in-frame clones and leaves some out. V, J and clone size are those of that table, while D and trimming were read from the DNA. Here the sample spans roughly 140,000 clones, around 82% being singletons. The material sequenced was peripheral blood. J is TRBJ2-6 and V is TRBV19, with 9 bases identical to TRBD1. The origin of this receptor is a human donor in a cohort sampled during active COVID-19. The CDR3 DNA follows: TGTGCCAGCGGACAGGGGAGGCCCTCCTCTGGGGCCAACGTCCTGACTTTC. Amino acids: CASGQGRPSSGANVLTF.